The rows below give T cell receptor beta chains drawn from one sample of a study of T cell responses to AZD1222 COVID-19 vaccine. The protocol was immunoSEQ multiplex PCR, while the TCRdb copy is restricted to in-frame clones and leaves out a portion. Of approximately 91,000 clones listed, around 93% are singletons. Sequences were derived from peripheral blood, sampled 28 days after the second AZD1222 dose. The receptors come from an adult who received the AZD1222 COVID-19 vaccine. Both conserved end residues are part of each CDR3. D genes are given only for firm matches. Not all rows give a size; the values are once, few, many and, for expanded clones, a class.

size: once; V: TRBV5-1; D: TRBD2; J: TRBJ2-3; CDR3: CASTRGVGLAGTDTQYF; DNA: TGCGCCAGCACCCGGGGTGTGGGACTAGCGGGTACAGATACGCAGTATTTT
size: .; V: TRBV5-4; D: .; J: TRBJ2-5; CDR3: CASSSSETQYF; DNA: TGTGCCAGCAGCTCTTCGGAGACCCAGTACTTC
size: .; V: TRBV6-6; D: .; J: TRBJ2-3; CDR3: CASTQGAGWSDTQYF; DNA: TGTGCCAGCACCCAAGGGGCGGGATGGTCAGATACGCAGTATTTT
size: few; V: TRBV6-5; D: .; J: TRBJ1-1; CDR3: CASSYSMARLNTEAFF; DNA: TGTGCCAGCAGTTACTCGATGGCCAGATTGAACACTGAAGCTTTCTTT
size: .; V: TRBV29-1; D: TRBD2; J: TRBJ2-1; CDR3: CSVEASSGRAYYNEQFF; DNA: TGCAGCGTTGAAGCTTCAAGCGGGAGGGCGTATTACAATGAGCAGTTCTTC
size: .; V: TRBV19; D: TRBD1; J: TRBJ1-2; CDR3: CASSMRTGDGYTF; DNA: TGTGCCAGTAGTATGAGGACAGGGGACGGCTACACCTTC
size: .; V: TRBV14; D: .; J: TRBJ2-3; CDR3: CASSSIGDTQYF; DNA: TGTGCCAGCAGCAGCATCGGAGATACGCAGTATTTT
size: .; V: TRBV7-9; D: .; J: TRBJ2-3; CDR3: CASSSASGTSTDTQYF; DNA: TGTGCCAGCAGCTCAGCGTCGGGGACTAGCACAGATACGCAGTATTTT
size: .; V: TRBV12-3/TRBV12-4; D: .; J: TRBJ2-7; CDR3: CASRPDSYEQYF; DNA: TGTGCCAGCAGGCCTGATTCCTACGAGCAGTACTTC
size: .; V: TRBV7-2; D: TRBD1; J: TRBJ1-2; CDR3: CASSLRDRGSYGYTF; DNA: TGTGCCAGCAGCCTTCGGGACAGGGGATCGTATGGCTACACCTTC
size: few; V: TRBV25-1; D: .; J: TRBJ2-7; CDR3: CASSESVGEQYF; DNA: TGTGCCAGCAGTGAAAGCGTCGGCGAGCAGTACTTC
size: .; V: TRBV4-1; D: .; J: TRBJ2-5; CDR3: CASSPASGWETQYF; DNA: TGCGCCAGCAGCCCCGCATCGGGTTGGGAGACCCAGTACTTC
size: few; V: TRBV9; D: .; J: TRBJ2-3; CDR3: CASSPSGSTDTQYF; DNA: TGTGCCAGCAGCCCGTCGGGGAGCACAGATACGCAGTATTTT
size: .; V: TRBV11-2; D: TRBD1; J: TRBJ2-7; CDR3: CASSSGQGASGQYF; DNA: TGTGCCAGCAGCTCCGGACAGGGGGCGAGCGGACAGTACTTC
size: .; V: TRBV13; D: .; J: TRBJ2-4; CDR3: CASSLGPMLAKNIQYF; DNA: TGTGCCAGCAGCTTAGGCCCTATGTTAGCCAAAAACATTCAGTACTTC
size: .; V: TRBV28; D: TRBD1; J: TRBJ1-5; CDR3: CASSLGGQGGNQPQHF; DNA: TGTGCCAGCAGTTTAGGAGGACAGGGCGGCAATCAGCCCCAGCATTTT
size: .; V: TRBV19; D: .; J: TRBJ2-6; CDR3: CASSIRQRANVLTF; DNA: TGTGCCAGTAGTATAAGGCAGAGGGCCAACGTCCTGACTTTC
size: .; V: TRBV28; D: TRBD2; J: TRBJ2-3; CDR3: CASSPQAGAKDTQYF; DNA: TGTGCCAGCAGTCCCCAAGCGGGAGCGAAAGATACGCAGTATTTT
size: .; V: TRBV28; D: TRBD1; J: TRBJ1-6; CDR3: CASRDSGTGPNSPLHF; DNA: TGTGCCAGCAGAGATTCCGGGACAGGGCCTAATTCACCCCTCCACTTT
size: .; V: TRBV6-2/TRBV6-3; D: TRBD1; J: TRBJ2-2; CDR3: CASSNPGQGITNTGELFF; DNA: TGTGCCAGCAGTAACCCGGGACAGGGCATCACGAACACCGGGGAGCTGTTTTTT
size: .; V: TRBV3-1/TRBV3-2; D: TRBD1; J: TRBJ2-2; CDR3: CASSPRQGNTGELFF; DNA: TGTGCCAGCAGCCCGCGACAGGGAAACACCGGGGAGCTGTTTTTT
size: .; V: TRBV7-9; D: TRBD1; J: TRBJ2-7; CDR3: CASSPGPGTGKEYEQYF; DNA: TGTGCCAGCAGCCCGGGGCCCGGGACAGGGAAGGAGTACGAGCAGTACTTC
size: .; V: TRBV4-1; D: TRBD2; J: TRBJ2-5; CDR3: CASSQEGLAGGQETQYF; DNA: TGCGCCAGCAGCCAAGAGGGACTAGCGGGTGGCCAAGAGACCCAGTACTTC